These 19 T cell receptor beta chains share one sample of origin, sequenced in a study of blood T cell repertoires in COVID-19. Measured with immunoSEQ multiplex PCR; TCRdb has only the in-frame clones, and not every one. The sample includes 250,000 to 300,000 clones, 75% to 90% of them seen just once. The sample was peripheral blood. The receptors derive from a woman in her thirties or forties with acute or convalescent COVID-19.

This clone was seen a single time. The rearrangement uses TRBV4-1 and TRBJ2-5, with D unresolved. Looked up from germline, CDR1 is MGHRA and CDR2 is YSYEKL. CDR3 size: 15 residues. Between the trimmed V and J ends, which lost 1 base and 2 bases, there was a span of 11 bases. CDR3 amino acids: CASSQALEFQETQYF. Written as DNA, the CDR3 is TGCGCCAGCAGCCAAGCTTTAGAGTTTCAAGAGACCCAGTACTTC.

The V gene is TRBV11-3, the J gene TRBJ2-1; TRBD2 is a possible D gene (7 bases). CDR3 length: 18 amino acids. Germline V CDR1 and CDR2: SGHNT, YENEEA. Trimming left V 1 base short and J 4 bases short, with 20 bases between. As DNA, the CDR3 is TGTGCCAGCAGCTTAGGAGTTATCGGGGGGCCGACATACAATGAGCAGTTCTTC. Encoded protein: CASSLGVIGGPTYNEQFF.

The chain has TRBV19 and TRBJ2-7; 10 bases map to TRBD1. Trimming removed 9 bases from V and 1 base from J; junction bases left unmatched: 3. Germline CDR1 is LNHDA and CDR2 is SQIVND (reference sequence). The CDR3 totals 13 residues. The CDR3: CASRDRGSYEQYV. CDR3 nucleotides: TGTGCCAGCCGGGACAGGGGTTCCTACGAGCAGTACGTC.

The chain has TRBV25-1 and TRBJ1-4; D not resolved. Germline loops: CDR1 MGHDK, CDR2 SYGVNS. V lost 3 bases, J lost 0 bases, and 8 bases lay in between. The CDR3 has 15 residues. For the CDR3, the DNA is TGTGCCAGCAGTGACCAACAGACAACTAATGAAAAACTGTTTTTT. Translating gives CASSDQQTTNEKLFF.

This chain connects TRBV6-6 to TRBJ1-1, with TRBD1 matching over 9 bases. The V segment lost 7 bases and the J segment 4 bases; nucleotides outside the gene matches: 7. This CDR3 has 14 amino acids. The V gene's germline CDR1 is MNHNY and CDR2 SVGAGI (reference sequence). The CDR3 loop reads CASTRGQGGTEAFF. CDR3 bases: TGTGCCAGCACTCGGGGACAGGGTGGCACTGAAGCTTTCTTT.

The J gene is TRBJ1-5, the V gene TRBV27, with D tentatively TRBD1 (6 bases). The CDR3 sequence is 15 residues long. V lost 5 bases to trimming and J lost 0 bases, with 11 bases between them. Per germline, CDR1 MNHEY and CDR2 SMNVEV (reference sequence). CDR3 residues: CASSLQGISNQPQHF. For the CDR3, the DNA is TGTGCCAGCAGTCTACAGGGTATTAGCAATCAGCCCCAGCATTTT.

CDR3 protein: CASSLRTGGNYGYTF. CDR3 nucleotide sequence: TGTGCCAGCAGTTTACGAACAGGGGGTAACTATGGCTACACCTTC. The gene calls are TRBV27 and TRBJ1-2; TRBD1 matches at 8 bases. V trimming: 2 bases; J trimming: 1 base; junction bases outside the gene matches: 3. CDR3 size: 15 residues. CDR1 is MNHEY and CDR2 is SMNVEV in the germline V gene (reference sequence).

The V call is TRBV7-8, the J call TRBJ2-7; weak D call: TRBD1 (5 bases). The germline V gene has CDR1 SGHVS and CDR2 FQNEAQ. Trimming removed 1 base at V and 2 bases at J, with 18 bases between. This CDR3 spans 17 amino acids. CDR3 bases: TGTGCCAGCAGCTTAGGATATATGGGGCCCAATCCCTACGAGCAGTACGTC. Its protein product is CASSLGYMGPNPYEQYV.

The chain joins TRBV2 to TRBJ1-1; 10 nucleotides agree with TRBD1. Germline V gene sequence: CDR1 SNHLY, CDR2 FYNNEI. Trimming removed 6 bases from V and 0 bases from J; junction bases left unmatched: 13. CDR3 length: 18 amino acids. The CDR3 sequence: CASRRTGGSLGLNTEAFF. The CDR3 nucleotides are TGTGCCAGCAGGAGGACAGGGGGAAGTTTAGGACTGAACACTGAAGCTTTCTTT.

This clone has just a few counts. This chain uses TRBV24-1 with TRBJ1-1; D call uncertain. Trimming stripped 5 bases from V and 3 bases from J, with 6 bases between. Germline V gene lookup returns CDR1 KGHDR and CDR2 SFDVKD. This CDR3 is 12 amino acids long. DNA for the CDR3: TGTGCCACCAGTGCCGTCGACACTGAAGCTTTCTTT. Residues: CATSAVDTEAFF.

The V and J genes are TRBV6-5 and TRBJ1-2; the D gene is possibly TRBD1 (6 bases). CDR3 length: 14 residues. Germline CDR1 MNHEY, CDR2 SVGAGI. V was clipped by 6 bases and J by 6 bases, with 17 bases between them. CDR3 DNA: TGTGCCAGCAGGGTATCCGGGACATCTGATGGCTACACCTTC. It yields the protein CASRVSGTSDGYTF.

The chain links TRBV7-6 to TRBJ2-6; 9 bases fit TRBD1. Germline CDR1 reads SGHVS; CDR2 reads FNYEAQ. There are 16 residues in the CDR3. With 5 bases clipped from V and 1 base from J, the junction kept 3 bases outside the gene matches. The CDR3 nucleotides read TGTGCCAGCAGCGGGACAGGGCCATCTGGGGCCAACGTCCTGACTTTC. Protein sequence: CASSGTGPSGANVLTF.

The V and J genes are TRBV5-1 and TRBJ1-1; TRBD1 matches at 7 bases. This CDR3 spans 15 amino acids. Germline lookup yields CDR1 SGHRS and CDR2 YFSETQ. Germline trimming cut 6 bases from V and 1 base from J; bases unmatched to any gene: 9. CDR3 DNA sequence: TGCGCCAGCACATGGCAGGGGGTCAAGAACACTGAAGCTTTCTTT. The encoded protein is CASTWQGVKNTEAFF.

V and J are TRBV14 and TRBJ1-2; D possibly corresponds to TRBD1 (5 bases). The CDR3 runs 15 residues. The germline V gene has CDR1 SGHDN and CDR2 FVKESK. Trimming left V 1 base short and J 8 bases short, with 17 bases between. The CDR3, as DNA: TGTGCCAGCAGCCAAGTTTTAGGGGTCGGAGAAGGCTACACCTTC. Its translation: CASSQVLGVGEGYTF.

The rearrangement uses TRBV7-2 and TRBJ2-4; 8 bases map to TRBD2. V lost 0 bases to trimming and J lost 0 bases; unmatched junction nucleotides: 13. Germline V gene sequence: CDR1 SGHTA, CDR2 FQGNSA. The CDR3 is 20 residues long. The CDR3 protein is CASSLASHPDSGGAKNIQYF. Here the CDR3 DNA reads TGTGCCAGCAGCTTAGCGAGCCATCCGGACAGCGGGGGAGCCAAAAACATTCAGTACTTC.

The rearrangement joins TRBV9 to TRBJ1-3; D uncertain. This CDR3 spans 15 amino acids. With 0 bases removed from V and 0 bases from J, the gap between germline ends came to 7 bases. Germline lookup yields CDR1 SGDLS and CDR2 YYNGEE. The CDR3, as DNA: TGTGCCAGCAGCGTAGGGTCCGGCTCTGGAAACACCATATATTTT. This translates into CASSVGSGSGNTIYF.

This chain joins TRBV5-4 and TRBJ1-3; D may be TRBD1 (5 bases). V dropped 0 bases and J dropped 6 bases, with 10 bases sitting between them. The CDR3 spans 14 residues. The germline CDR1 and CDR2 sequences are SGHNT and YYREEE (reference sequence). CDR3 DNA: TGTGCCAGCAGCTTGGGGCAGGGTCTAAACACCATATATTTT. This sequence encodes CASSLGQGLNTIYF.

V is TRBV24-1 and J is TRBJ2-3; tentative D call: TRBD1 (6 bases). The V gene lost 1 base and the J gene lost 6 bases, with 13 bases spanning the gap. The CDR3 sequence is 15 residues long. The germline V gene encodes CDR1 KGHDR and CDR2 SFDVKD. The CDR3 region has the DNA TGTGCCACCAGTGATTTAGGCAGGGGCCTTGATACGCAGTATTTT. Its translation is CATSDLGRGLDTQYF.

The chain couples TRBV4-1 to TRBJ2-3; D ambiguous. The CDR3 is 13 amino acids. Germline CDR1 is MGHRA and CDR2 is YSYEKL. The V and J ends lost 1 base and 4 bases respectively, with 6 bases between them. The CDR3 protein is CASSQVGSDTQYF. In nucleotides, the CDR3 is TGCGCCAGCAGCCAAGTCGGGTCAGATACGCAGTATTTT.